These 28 T cell receptor beta chains were all obtained from the same sample, sequenced in a study of blood T cell repertoires in COVID-19 (dated by TCRdb to 2020 to 2021). Library prep was done by the immunoSEQ multiplex PCR assay. This is the immuneACCESS table as TCRdb keeps it, with only in-frame sequences that have V and J called. A part of the clones is gone; compared with another copy, unresolved V genes explain less than half, and the rest is unexplained. This sample gives around 70,000 clones in total; roughly 80% of them show up just once. In total, the top ten clones hold just under 10% of the sample. Sequencing was done on a sample of peripheral blood. These receptors were taken from a woman in her 50s with acute or convalescent COVID-19.

This chain uses TRBV19 with TRBJ2-6; 7 bases are a match to TRBD1. V was clipped by 5 bases and J by 2 bases; unmatched bases: 6. Germline V gene sequence: CDR1 LNHDA, CDR2 SQIVND (reference sequence). The CDR3 runs to 16 residues. In nucleotides, the CDR3 is TGTGCCAGTAGTGCGAACAGGGGAGCTGGGGCCAACGTCCTGACTTTC. It yields the protein CASSANRGAGANVLTF.

The chain combines TRBV5-5 with TRBJ2-2; D uncertain. Germline CDR1 is SGHKS and CDR2 is YYEKEE (reference sequence). The CDR3 covers 16 residues. The V gene lost 0 bases and the J gene lost 3 bases, with 12 bases spanning the gap. CDR3 amino acids: CASSLGAFPDTGELFF. As DNA, the CDR3 is TGTGCCAGCAGCTTGGGAGCGTTTCCCGACACCGGGGAGCTGTTTTTT.

The CDR3 nucleotides are TGTGCCAGCAGACCTAGAACAGGGGAAACTGAAGCTTTCTTT. Translation gives CASRPRTGETEAFF. This chain connects TRBV7-9 to TRBJ1-1; TRBD1 agrees at 7 bases. This CDR3 comprises 14 residues. Germline V gene sequence: CDR1 SEHNR, CDR2 FQNEAQ (reference sequence). Trimming cost V 6 bases and J 5 bases; bases outside gene matches: 9.

The chain has TRBV4-1 and TRBJ1-2; D may be TRBD1 (6 bases). The germline CDR1 and CDR2 sequences are MGHRA and YSYEKL. The V and J ends lost 2 bases and 3 bases respectively, with 10 bases between them. The CDR3 spans 14 residues. The CDR3 reads CASSQRGTYYGYTF. The CDR3 DNA is TGCGCCAGCAGCCAAAGGGGGACGTACTATGGCTACACCTTC.

The chain recombines TRBV19 with TRBJ2-4; unclear D gene. The CDR3 covers 13 residues. Germline CDR1 reads LNHDA; CDR2 reads SQIVND (reference sequence). V lost 4 bases and J 7 bases, leaving 11 bases between the germline ends. DNA for the CDR3: TGTGCCAGTAGTAGGCCGGGTTCCAACATTCAGTACTTC. Translating gives CASSRPGSNIQYF. The whole variable domain, filled in from reference TRBV19 and TRBJ2-4, reads DGGITQSPKYLFRKEGQNVTLSCEQNLNHDAMYWYRQDPGQGLRLIYYSQIVNDFQKGDIAEGYSVSREKKESFPLTVTSAQKNPTAFYLCASSRPGSNIQYFGAGTRLSVL.

The chain has TRBV18 and TRBJ2-1; D unresolved. This CDR3 region has 13 residues. Germline CDR1 is KGHSH and CDR2 is LQKENI. The V end lost 0 bases, the J end lost 7 bases, and 7 bases lay between the germline ends. The CDR3 spells CASSPPGRNEQFF. The CDR3 DNA reads TGTGCCAGCTCACCACCGGGCCGAAATGAGCAGTTCTTC.

This chain connects TRBV6-1 to TRBJ1-1, with D possibly being TRBD1 (5 bases). CDR1 and CDR2 (germline): MNHNS, SASEGT. Trimming took 2 bases from V and 5 from J, leaving 15 bases between them. The CDR3 runs 15 residues. The chain's CDR3 is CASSERGDRGTEAFF. As DNA, the CDR3 is TGTGCCAGCAGTGAAAGAGGCGATCGGGGGACTGAAGCTTTCTTT.

The chain combines TRBV24-1 with TRBJ1-2, with D tentatively TRBD1 (5 bases). Trimming pared 4 bases from V and 4 bases from J, leaving 12 bases between. Germline V gives CDR1 KGHDR, CDR2 SFDVKD. The length of the CDR3 is 14 residues. The chain's CDR3 is CATSEGREGYGYTF. CDR3 DNA sequence: TGTGCCACCAGTGAGGGGCGGGAAGGCTATGGCTACACCTTC.

The V gene is TRBV5-1, the J gene TRBJ2-2; 7 bases map to TRBD1. This CDR3 region has 19 residues. The V gene end was trimmed by 4 bases and the J gene end by 0 bases; junction bases not matched to a gene: 15. CDR1 SGHRS and CDR2 YFSETQ come from the germline V gene. Here the CDR3 reads CASSRPGGQRSANTGELFF. DNA of the CDR3: TGCGCCAGCAGCCGACCTGGGGGACAGCGCAGCGCGAACACCGGGGAGCTGTTTTTT.

The chain is built from TRBV7-8 and TRBJ2-3; perhaps TRBD2 as D (6 bases). CDR3 size: 14 residues. Trimming removed 3 bases at V and 2 bases at J, with 9 bases between. Germline CDR1 is SGHVS and CDR2 is FQNEAQ. The CDR3, as DNA: TGTGCCAGCAGCTTTCAGCGGGTCACAGATACGCAGTATTTT. It translates to CASSFQRVTDTQYF.

The V and J genes are TRBV18 and TRBJ1-1, with a weak D call TRBD1 (6 bases). The CDR3 has 14 amino acids. The V end lost 4 bases, the J end lost 6 bases, and 15 bases lay between the germline ends. Germline V gene sequence: CDR1 KGHSH, CDR2 LQKENI. The CDR3 region has the DNA TGTGCCAGCTCACGCCAGGAGGGGGGGGCTGAAGCTTTCTTT. Encoded protein: CASSRQEGGAEAFF.

The rearrangement uses TRBV19 and TRBJ1-5, with D unclear. The CDR3 runs to 12 residues. Germline lookup yields CDR1 LNHDA and CDR2 SQIVND (reference sequence). V was shortened by 4 bases and J by 4 bases, with 5 bases between the two germline ends. DNA of the CDR3: TGTGCCAGTAGTACCCCAAATCAGCCCCAGCATTTT. Its protein is CASSTPNQPQHF.

This clone was seen more than once but under ten times. The J gene is TRBJ2-5, the V gene TRBV24-1, with 8 bases lining up with TRBD1. The CDR3 spans 15 residues. Losses at the gene ends were 3 bases for V and 4 bases for J; bases not matched to a gene: 6. Germline V gene data show CDR1 as KGHDR and CDR2 as SFDVKD. CDR3 coding DNA: TGTGCCACCAGTGATCCCCGACAGGGGACAGAGACCCAGTACTTC. Amino acid sequence: CATSDPRQGTETQYF.

The V call is TRBV10-3, the J call TRBJ1-5; the match to TRBD1 covers 7 bases. The junction had 5 bases not matched to a gene; V was cut back by 5 bases and J by 1 base. Germline CDR1 reads ENHRY; CDR2 reads SYGVKD. This CDR3 contains 15 residues. CDR3 DNA sequence: TGTGCCATCAGTACAGGGGCCACCAGCAATCAGCCCCAGCATTTT. It encodes CAISTGATSNQPQHF.

In its sample, this clone was seen a few times. The chain has TRBV5-8 and TRBJ2-6; D ambiguous. The V gene lost 0 bases and the J gene lost 0 bases, with 7 bases spanning the gap. CDR3 length: 16 residues. Germline V gene lookup returns CDR1 SGHTS and CDR2 YDEGEE. The CDR3 reads CASSLGPRSGANVLTF. CDR3 nucleotide sequence: TGTGCCAGCAGCTTGGGGCCCCGCTCTGGGGCCAACGTCCTGACTTTC.

The chain uses TRBV10-3 and TRBJ2-3, with 10 bases fitting TRBD2. V trimming: 0 bases; J trimming: 2 bases; junction bases outside the gene matches: 5. Germline values: CDR1 ENHRY, CDR2 SYGVKD. This CDR3 region has 17 residues. In DNA form, the CDR3 reads TGTGCCATCAGTGAGTCGAGTAGCGGGGGGTCCACAGATACGCAGTATTTT. Translation gives CAISESSSGGSTDTQYF.

This chain uses TRBV19 with TRBJ1-1; TRBD1 might be the D (6 bases). The CDR3 has 18 amino acids. V lost 3 bases and J 0 bases, leaving 20 bases between the germline ends. Germline lookup yields CDR1 LNHDA and CDR2 SQIVND (reference sequence). The CDR3 coding sequence is TGTGCCAGTAGTATCGACTTGGGACATAGCCGGATGAACACTGAAGCTTTCTTT. Translating it yields CASSIDLGHSRMNTEAFF.

The sample holds a few counts of this clone. The gene calls are TRBV27 and TRBJ1-5; possible D gene TRBD1, 6 bases. Germline lookup yields CDR1 MNHEY and CDR2 SMNVEV (reference sequence). This CDR3 has 15 amino acids. Trimming took off 3 bases at V and 2 bases at J, with 11 bases between the two ends. CDR3 sequence: CASSLGTGRNQPQHF. CDR3 sequence (DNA): TGTGCCAGCAGTTTGGGAACAGGGCGCAATCAGCCCCAGCATTTT.

The chain uses TRBV29-1 and TRBJ1-3, with TRBD1 identical over 12 bases. The germline V gene encodes CDR1 SQVTM and CDR2 ANQGSEA. This CDR3 comprises 18 residues. V dropped 4 bases and J dropped 4; count of bases not matched to a gene: 14. CDR3 nucleotide sequence: TGCAGCGTTGTATCCCCTACCGGGACAGGGGGCGGGGGAAACACCATATATTTT. Translating it yields CSVVSPTGTGGGGNTIYF.

V usage is TRBV4-1 and J usage is TRBJ1-6, with 7 positions matching TRBD1. The J segment lost 10 bases and the V segment lost 1 base, leaving 4 bases of the junction unmatched. Germline V gives CDR1 MGHRA, CDR2 YSYEKL. The CDR3 extends over 14 amino acids. The CDR3 loop is CASSQAQGRSPLHF. DNA for the CDR3: TGCGCCAGCAGCCAAGCACAGGGGAGATCACCCCTCCACTTT.

The chain uses TRBV30 and TRBJ2-2, with 8 bases aligning to TRBD2. Germline CDR1 is GTSNPN and CDR2 is SVGIG (reference sequence). The V and J ends lost 2 bases and 6 bases, in that order; junction bases with no gene match: 5. This CDR3 contains 14 residues. CDR3 nucleotides: TGTGCCTGGAGTCTCGGACTAGCCGCCGGGGAGCTGTTTTTT. Amino acid sequence: CAWSLGLAAGELFF.

V and J are TRBV7-9 and TRBJ1-4; D ambiguous. Germline assignment: CDR1 SEHNR and CDR2 FQNEAQ (reference sequence). V was cut by 1 base and J by 8 bases, with 8 bases left in between. The CDR3 covers 13 residues. The CDR3: CASSLGVLEKLFF. CDR3 sequence (DNA): TGTGCCAGCAGCTTAGGAGTTTTAGAAAAACTGTTTTTT.

The chain uses TRBV24-1 and TRBJ2-7; tentatively, D is TRBD1 (7 bases). The CDR3 is 13 residues long. The germline V gene has CDR1 KGHDR and CDR2 SFDVKD. The CDR3 sequence: CDGGGVYLYEQYF. In DNA, the CDR3 is TGTGATGGAGGGGGCGTCTACTTGTACGAGCAGTACTTC.

To note about this clone: Other nucleotide sequences in the sample specify the same CDR3. V usage is TRBV19 and J usage is TRBJ1-1, with TRBD1 matching 8 bases. Losses at the gene ends were 4 bases for V and 5 bases for J; bases not matched to a gene: 3. CDR1 and CDR2 (germline): LNHDA, SQIVND (reference sequence). CDR3 length equals 13 residues. CDR3 sequence reads: CASSTTGGTEAFF. The CDR3 DNA sequence: TGTGCCAGTAGTACCACAGGGGGAACTGAAGCTTTCTTT.

The genes are TRBV9 and TRBJ1-1, with 7 bases lining up with TRBD1. V lost 2 bases and J lost 1; bases outside the gene matches: 5. The CDR3 runs to 15 residues. Germline V lookup: CDR1 SGDLS, CDR2 YYNGEE. The CDR3 DNA is TGTGCCAGCAGCGTCTCCGGGACAGCGAACACTGAAGCTTTCTTT. Translating gives CASSVSGTANTEAFF.

The genes are TRBV19 and TRBJ1-2; D uncertain. Germline-derived CDR1 and CDR2 are LNHDA and SQIVND (reference sequence). V was shortened by 5 bases and J by 4 bases, with 8 bases between the two germline ends. The CDR3 spans 12 residues. CDR3 loop: CASSLPVYGYTF. In DNA, the CDR3 is TGTGCCAGTAGTCTCCCGGTCTATGGCTACACCTTC.

V gene TRBV6-5 combines with J gene TRBJ1-4; possible D gene TRBD1, 5 bases. The germline V gene has CDR1 MNHEY and CDR2 SVGAGI. The CDR3 contains 15 residues. V was shortened by 6 bases and J by 0 bases, with 11 bases between the two germline ends. The CDR3 nucleotides read TGTGCCAGCAGGGGGGGACTTCCAACTAATGAAAAACTGTTTTTT. Its protein product is CASRGGLPTNEKLFF.

By proportion, this clone is medium-sized (0.01 to 0.1%). Other DNA sequences in the same sample also yield this CDR3. This chain connects TRBV3-1 (or the pseudogene TRBV3-2) to TRBJ2-1; TRBD2 aligns across 7 bases. Trimming removed 4 bases from V and 4 bases from J; junction bases left unmatched: 31. This CDR3 region has 23 residues. Germline V gene sequence: CDR1 LGHDT, CDR2 YNNKEL (reference sequence). In nucleotides, the CDR3 is TGTGCCAGCAGCCCCTTGTTCGGGGTTGGGGGTCCTAGGGTCCCCGGGGGGTACAATGAGCAGTTCTTC. It encodes CASSPLFGVGGPRVPGGYNEQFF.